A selection of T cell receptor beta chains follows, all from one sample in a study of T-cell reconstitution after alpha-beta-depleted transplantation in children. TCRdb called the PCR reads again in MiXCR, with one record for every CDR3 protein. The profile shows around 340,000 distinct CDR3 sequences, roughly 13% of them singletons. Specimen: PBMCs, collected from the stem cell graft. These receptor sequences come from a human donor who donated a stem cell graft to a child with Fanconi anemia. CDR3s include the opening cysteine and the closing phenylalanine or tryptophan. A D gene is named only where the DNA matches it firmly. Clone size is stated in some rows and not others, as once, few, many or a class when expanded.

NA	TRBV7-2	NA	TRBJ1-1	TGTGCCAGCAGCTTAGAGCCCGAGGATCCTGAAGCTTTCTTT	CASSLEPEDPEAFF
few	TRBV9	NA	TRBJ1-1	TGTGCCAGCAGCTCAAGCCCCGCCGGGGACCCCAACACTGAAGCTTTCTTT	CASSSSPAGDPNTEAFF
NA	TRBV5-1	TRBD1	TRBJ2-1	TGCGCCAGCAGCCTCGGAACCGACAGGGCGGAAGTGCAGTTCTTC	CASSLGTDRAEVQFF
few	TRBV7-2	NA	TRBJ2-1	TGTGCCAGCAGCTTAGGAGGGATTGAGCAGTTCTTC	CASSLGGIEQFF
NA	TRBV11-2	NA	TRBJ2-7	TGTGCCAGCAGCTACAGTCAGATCTACGAGCAGTACTTC	CASSYSQIYEQYF
NA	TRBV18	NA	TRBJ2-5	TGTGCCAGCTCACCATGGGGGGACGGCCAAGAGACCCAGTACTTC	CASSPWGDGQETQYF
few	TRBV18	NA	TRBJ1-2	TGTGCCAGCTCACAGAGTCCAGGGGCCCAGGATGGCTACACCTTC	CASSQSPGAQDGYTF
NA	TRBV12-3/TRBV12-4	NA	TRBJ2-5	TGTGCCAGCAGCCGCCTTGGCGCGGAGACCCAGTACTTC	CASSRLGAETQYF
many	TRBV28	NA	TRBJ2-5	TGTGCCAGCAGCCCCGGGGGAAGGGAAGAGACCCAGTACTTC	CASSPGGREETQYF
many	TRBV7-2	NA	TRBJ2-2	TGTGCCAGTAGGGGCGACGCGAACACCGGGGAGCTGTTTTTT	CASRGDANTGELFF
NA	TRBV7-9	NA	TRBJ2-2	TGTGCCAGCAGCCACCCCCTACCGAACACCGGGGAGCTGTTTTTT	CASSHPLPNTGELFF
NA	TRBV4-3	NA	TRBJ1-3	TGCGCCAGCAGCCGAGAAAAAATCCAGGGAATTAGGACGGACACCATATATTTT	CASSREKIQGIRTDTIYF
NA	TRBV6-2/TRBV6-3	NA	TRBJ1-1	TGTGCCAGCAGCTGGGGGACGACAAACACTGAAGCTTTCTTT	CASSWGTTNTEAFF
few	TRBV12-3/TRBV12-4	NA	TRBJ1-5	TGTGCCAGCAACTTAGGAGTGAATGGGCCCCAGCATTTT	CASNLGVNGPQHF
few	TRBV3-1	NA	TRBJ2-1	TGTGCCAGCAGCCAGATACTGAGCTCCTACAATGAGCAGTTCTTC	CASSQILSSYNEQFF
NA	TRBV6-2/TRBV6-3	TRBD1	TRBJ2-3	TGTGCCAGCAGAGTACAGGGGATGAGCACAGATACGCAGTATTTT	CASRVQGMSTDTQYF
many	TRBV4-2	NA	TRBJ2-5	TGTGCCAGCAGCCAAGTACTGGGAAGGAGTGAGACCCAGTACTTC	CASSQVLGRSETQYF
many	TRBV12-3/TRBV12-4	NA	TRBJ2-3	TGTGCCAGCATCCGGGACCAAAGCACAGATACGCAGTATTTT	CASIRDQSTDTQYF
few	TRBV5-5	TRBD1	TRBJ1-1	TGTGCCAGCAGGGGTCAGGGACAGGCCGGGAACACTGAAGCTTTCTTT	CASRGQGQAGNTEAFF
NA	TRBV7-2	NA	TRBJ2-7	TGTGCCAGCAGCTTAGCGCCCCTAGGGACCTACGAGCAGTACTTC	CASSLAPLGTYEQYF
NA	TRBV27	NA	TRBJ1-6	TGTGCCAGCAGTTTCGCGGCTCGAAATTCACCCCTCCACTTT	CASSFAARNSPLHF
NA	TRBV12-3/TRBV12-4	NA	TRBJ1-2	TGTGCCAGCGTGACCCTCCGAGACCCTTGGTATGGCTACACCTTC	CASVTLRDPWYGYTF
few	TRBV27	NA	TRBJ1-2	TGTGCCAGCAGTTACTCGGGGCCGGTCCTATATGGCTACACCTTC	CASSYSGPVLYGYTF
few	TRBV20-1	NA	TRBJ1-6	TGCAGTGCCGGAGGTCTCTATAATTCACCCCTCCACTTT	CSAGGLYNSPLHF
many	TRBV10-3	NA	TRBJ1-3	TGTGCCATCAGCTTGGACGGCGGCTCTGGAAACACCATATATTTT	CAISLDGGSGNTIYF
once	TRBV7-9	TRBD1	TRBJ2-3	TGTGCCAGCAGCTTAGCTTGGGACAGGGACACAGATACGCAGTATTTT	CASSLAWDRDTDTQYF
few	TRBV5-1	NA	TRBJ2-3	TGCGCCAGCAGCTTGGATGGGCAGACTTGGACAGATACGCAGTATTTT	CASSLDGQTWTDTQYF
NA	TRBV7-9	NA	TRBJ2-1	TGTGCCAGCAGCTCCGGAGGGGGGGAGAATGAGCAGTTCTTC	CASSSGGGENEQFF
NA	TRBV12-3/TRBV12-4	NA	TRBJ2-3	TGTGCCAGCAGTTTTTCAGTCGGGGGTGGAGATACGCAGTATTTT	CASSFSVGGGDTQYF
many	TRBV7-6	TRBD2	TRBJ2-3	TGTGCCAGCAGCCCCCCGACTAGCGCAACTAGCACAGATACGCAGTATTTT	CASSPPTSATSTDTQYF
few	TRBV20-1	NA	TRBJ1-1	TGCAGTGCTAGAGTTCCGACGCTGAAGCAGAACACTGAAGCTTTCTTT	CSARVPTLKQNTEAFF
few	TRBV5-1	NA	TRBJ2-1	TGCGCCAGCAGCTTGGTTGTAAGCTCCTACAATGAGCAGTTCTTC	CASSLVVSSYNEQFF
NA	TRBV4-3	NA	TRBJ2-5	TGCGCCAGCAGCCAAGATACAGAAGAGACCCAGTACTTC	CASSQDTEETQYF
few	TRBV6-5	NA	TRBJ2-1	TGTGCCAGCAGTTACTCGAAGGGTTACAATGAGCAGTTCTTC	CASSYSKGYNEQFF
NA	TRBV29-1	NA	TRBJ2-2	TGCAGCGTTTGCAGGGCCGGCGGCGGGGAGCTGTTTTTT	CSVCRAGGGELFF
few	TRBV7-8	NA	TRBJ2-5	TGTGCCAGCAGAATCCAGAACCAAGAGACCCAGTACTTC	CASRIQNQETQYF
few	TRBV10-3	NA	TRBJ1-5	TGTGCCACCCAGGGACAATCTAATCAGCCCCAGCATTTT	CATQGQSNQPQHF
few	TRBV4-2	NA	TRBJ2-1	TGTGCCAGCAGCCCTGGGATGATCAATGAGCAGTTCTTC	CASSPGMINEQFF
NA	TRBV20-1	NA	TRBJ2-1	TGCAGTGCTAGAAACACCCAGCGCGGCAAGCCAAATGAGCAGTTCTTC	CSARNTQRGKPNEQFF
few	TRBV5-1	NA	TRBJ2-7	TGCGCCAGCAGCTTTGATAGAGTCGAGCAGTACTTC	CASSFDRVEQYF
few	TRBV20-1	NA	TRBJ1-5	TGCAGTGCTCCAGGGACGGCTAGCAATCAGCCCCAGCATTTT	CSAPGTASNQPQHF
few	TRBV9	NA	TRBJ1-6	TGTGCCAGCAGCTTTACCGGGACGGAGAATTCACCCCTCCACTTT	CASSFTGTENSPLHF
NA	TRBV15	TRBD1	TRBJ2-1	TGTGCCACCAGCCGCCGACAGGGGGCCGATGAGCAGTTCTTC	CATSRRQGADEQFF
many	TRBV24-1	NA	TRBJ2-2	TGTGCCACCAGTGATTCCGCAGCGAACACCGGGGAGCTGTTTTTT	CATSDSAANTGELFF
few	TRBV5-1	NA	TRBJ2-7	TGCGCCAGCAGCTTGGATCGATTCTTCTACGAGCAGTACTTC	CASSLDRFFYEQYF
many	TRBV7-2	NA	TRBJ2-2	TGTGCCAGCAGCTTAAGGTCCCCCGGGGAGCTGTTTTTT	CASSLRSPGELFF
NA	TRBV6-2/TRBV6-3	TRBD1	TRBJ2-1	TGTGCCACCAGACAGGGACCCAATGAGCAGTTCTTC	CATRQGPNEQFF
many	TRBV29-1	NA	TRBJ2-1	TGCAGCGTTGAGAGGTACAATGAGCAGTTCTTC	CSVERYNEQFF
NA	TRBV18	NA	TRBJ1-1	TGTGCCAGCTCACCGCCTAGTACCCCTGTCAGTTTCTTT	CASSPPSTPVSFF
many	TRBV9	TRBD2	TRBJ2-1	TGTGCCAGCAGCGTAGTGTCCGGGGGGGCGTGGGAGCAGTTCTTC	CASSVVSGGAWEQFF
many	TRBV5-1	NA	TRBJ1-1	TGCGCCAGCAGCATGGGAGAAGTGAACACTGAAGCTTTCTTT	CASSMGEVNTEAFF
NA	TRBV6-5	NA	TRBJ2-3	TGTGCCAGCAGTCCCTCGGGCGGTGGGGTAGTAGATACGCAGTATTTT	CASSPSGGGVVDTQYF
NA	TRBV6-5	NA	TRBJ1-3	TGTGCCAGCAGAAGGGAGGGAGGGGCTGGAAACACCATATATTTT	CASRREGGAGNTIYF